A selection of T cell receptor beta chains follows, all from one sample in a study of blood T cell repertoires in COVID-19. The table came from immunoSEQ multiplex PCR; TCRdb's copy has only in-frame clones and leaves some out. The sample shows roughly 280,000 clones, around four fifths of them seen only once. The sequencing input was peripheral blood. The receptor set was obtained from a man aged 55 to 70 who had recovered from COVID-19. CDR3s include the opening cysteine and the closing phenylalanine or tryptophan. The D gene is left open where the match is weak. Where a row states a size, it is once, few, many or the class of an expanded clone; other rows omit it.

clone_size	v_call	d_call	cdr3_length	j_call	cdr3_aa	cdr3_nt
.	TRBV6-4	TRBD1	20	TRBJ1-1	CASSDYSTDRSGRLGTEAFF	TGTGCCAGCAGTGACTATTCTACGGACAGGTCCGGAAGGTTGGGCACTGAAGCTTTCTTT
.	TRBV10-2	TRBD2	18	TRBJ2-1	CASSGLAGGSGGYNEQFF	TGCGCCAGCAGTGGACTAGCGGGGGGGTCCGGGGGCTACAATGAGCAGTTCTTC
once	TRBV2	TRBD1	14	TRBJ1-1	CASSGAGGRTEAFF	TGTGCCAGCAGTGGGGCAGGGGGCCGAACTGAAGCTTTCTTT
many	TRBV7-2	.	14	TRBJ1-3	CASSHGETGNTIYF	TGTGCCAGCAGCCACGGAGAAACTGGAAACACCATATATTTT
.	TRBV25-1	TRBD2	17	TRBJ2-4	CASSDGTSGRAADIQYF	TGTGCCAGCAGTGACGGGACTAGCGGGAGGGCGGCCGACATTCAGTACTTC
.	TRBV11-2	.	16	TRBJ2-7	CASSLGSAGAAYEQYF	TGTGCCAGCAGCTTAGGCAGCGCAGGGGCAGCGTACGAGCAGTACTTC
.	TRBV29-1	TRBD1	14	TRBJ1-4	CSVNPGTGSEKLFF	TGCAGCGTAAACCCCGGGACAGGGTCCGAAAAACTGTTTTTT
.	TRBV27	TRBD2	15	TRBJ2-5	CASQSGGAGQETQYF	TGTGCCTCTCAAAGCGGGGGGGCCGGCCAAGAGACCCAGTACTTC
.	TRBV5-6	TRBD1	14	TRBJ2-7	CASKLTGGSYEQYF	TGTGCCAGCAAGCTGACAGGGGGCTCCTACGAGCAGTACTTC
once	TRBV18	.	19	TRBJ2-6	CASSLREVLTSSGANVLTF	TGTGCCAGCTCACTAAGGGAGGTATTAACAAGCTCTGGGGCCAACGTCCTGACTTTC
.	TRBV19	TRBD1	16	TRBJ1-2	CASYNHGTGVGYGYTF	TGTGCCAGTTACAATCACGGGACAGGGGTAGGCTATGGCTACACCTTC
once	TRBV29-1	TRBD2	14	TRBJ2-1	CSVERAGVANEQFF	TGCAGCGTTGAAAGGGCGGGGGTGGCCAATGAGCAGTTCTTC
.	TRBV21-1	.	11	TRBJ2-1	CASPRVNEQFF	TGTGCCAGCCCCCGGGTCAATGAGCAGTTCTTC
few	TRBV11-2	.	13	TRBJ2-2	CASSFTNTGELFF	TGTGCCAGCAGCTTCACGAACACCGGGGAGCTGTTTTTT
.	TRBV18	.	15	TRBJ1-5	CASSPRVTVDQPQHF	TGTGCCAGCTCACCGAGAGTTACAGTGGATCAGCCCCAGCATTTT
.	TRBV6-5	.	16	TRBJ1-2	CASSYSTGQLNYGYTF	TGTGCCAGCAGTTACTCGACGGGACAACTTAACTATGGCTACACCTTC
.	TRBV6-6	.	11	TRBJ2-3	CASSLTDTQYF	TGTGCCAGCAGCTTAACAGATACGCAGTATTTT
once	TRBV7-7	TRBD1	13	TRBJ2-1	CASSQDRANEQFF	TGTGCTAGCAGCCAGGACAGGGCTAATGAGCAGTTCTTC
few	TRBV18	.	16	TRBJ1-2	CASSPQRTEANYGYTF	TGTGCCAGCTCACCCCAGAGGACAGAAGCTAACTATGGCTACACCTTC
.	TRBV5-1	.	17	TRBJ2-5	CASSLEIGWGGLETQYF	TGCGCCAGCAGCTTGGAGATCGGGTGGGGGGGCCTGGAGACCCAGTACTTC
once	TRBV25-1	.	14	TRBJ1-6	CASRPGGYNSPLHF	TGTGCCAGCAGACCCGGGGGATATAATTCACCCCTCCACTTT
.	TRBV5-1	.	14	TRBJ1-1	CASSREGGRGEAFF	TGCGCCAGCAGCCGGGAGGGGGGAAGGGGTGAAGCTTTCTTT
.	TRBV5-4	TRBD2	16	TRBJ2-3	CASGWSSGRGTDTQYF	TGTGCCAGCGGCTGGAGTAGCGGGAGAGGGACAGATACGCAGTATTTT
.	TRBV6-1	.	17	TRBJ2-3	CASSEPSGGPTSSTQYF	TGTGCCAGCAGTGAACCGAGTGGGGGCCCGACATCGAGTACGCAGTATTTT
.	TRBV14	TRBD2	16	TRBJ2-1	CASSQDRLAGRNEQFF	TGTGCCAGCAGCCAAGATCGCCTAGCGGGACGCAATGAGCAGTTCTTC
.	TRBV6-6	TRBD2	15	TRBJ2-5	CASSYDSGGWETQYF	TGTGCCAGCAGTTATGATAGCGGGGGTTGGGAGACCCAGTACTTC
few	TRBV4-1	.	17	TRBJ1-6	CASSLSTESSYNSPLHF	TGCGCCAGCAGCCTCTCGACAGAAAGCTCCTATAATTCACCCCTCCACTTT
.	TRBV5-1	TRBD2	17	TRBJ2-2	CASSPHGAGGPGGELFF	TGCGCCAGCAGCCCTCACGGAGCGGGAGGGCCAGGCGGGGAGCTGTTTTTT
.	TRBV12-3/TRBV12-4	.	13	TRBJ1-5	CASSLAGNQPQHF	TGTGCCAGCAGTCTGGCAGGCAATCAGCCCCAGCATTTT
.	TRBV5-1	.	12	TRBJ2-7	CASSPDYYEQYF	TGCGCCAGCAGCCCGGACTATTACGAGCAGTACTTC
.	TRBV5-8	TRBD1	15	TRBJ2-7	CASRGARDSHYEQYF	TGTGCCAGCAGGGGGGCCCGGGACAGCCACTACGAGCAGTACTTC
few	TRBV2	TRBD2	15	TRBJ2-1	CASSEVGLAGNEQFF	TGTGCCAGCAGTGAAGTGGGACTAGCGGGGAATGAGCAGTTCTTC
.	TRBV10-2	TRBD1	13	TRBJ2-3	CASNRQGADTQYF	TGCGCCAGCAATAGACAGGGGGCGGATACGCAGTATTTT
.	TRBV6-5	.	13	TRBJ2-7	CASRDTGSNEQYF	TGTGCCAGCAGGGACACAGGGTCCAACGAGCAGTACTTC
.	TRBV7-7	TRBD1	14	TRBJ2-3	CASSSDRGADTQYF	TGTGCTAGCAGCTCAGACAGGGGCGCAGATACGCAGTATTTT
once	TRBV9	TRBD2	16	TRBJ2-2	CASSARLALNTGELFF	TGTGCCAGCAGTGCTAGACTAGCGCTGAACACCGGGGAGCTGTTTTTT
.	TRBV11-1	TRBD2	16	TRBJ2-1	CASSLGAGLSYNEQFF	TGTGCCAGCAGCTTAGGAGCGGGGCTCTCCTACAATGAGCAGTTCTTC
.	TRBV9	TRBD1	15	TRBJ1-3	CASSTGQGGGNTIYF	TGTGCCAGCAGCACTGGACAGGGCGGAGGAAACACCATATATTTT
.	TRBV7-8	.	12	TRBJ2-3	CASSPAGDTQYF	TGTGCCAGCAGCCCGGCGGGAGATACGCAGTATTTT
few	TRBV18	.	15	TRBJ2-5	CASSPRSLSGETQYF	TGTGCCAGCTCACCACGGTCCCTCTCAGGGGAGACCCAGTACTTC
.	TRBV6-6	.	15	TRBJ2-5	CASSYLAGRSETQYF	TGTGCCAGCAGTTACCTGGCAGGGAGGAGTGAGACCCAGTACTTC
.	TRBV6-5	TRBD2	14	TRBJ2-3	CASRREGLTDTQYF	TGTGCCAGCAGACGGGAGGGCCTGACAGATACGCAGTATTTT
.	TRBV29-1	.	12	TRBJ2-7	CSAGTSSYEQYF	TGCAGCGCCGGGACAAGCTCCTACGAGCAGTACTTC